Presented here are 21 T cell receptor beta chains from one specimen sequenced in a study of cytomegalovirus exposure and HLA in healthy donors. In the PCR, 60 Vbeta and 13 Jbeta primers were used. The assay was immunoSEQ multiplex PCR, and TCRdb's table has in-frame clones only and misses some. The listing records about 83,000 clones. The sequenced material came from PBMCs. The receptor source for this set is a man aged 18 to 35 in good health and CMV-seropositive.

Here the CDR3 DNA reads TGCGCCAGCAGCTTGTGGCCGGGACACCTTAATTCACCCCTCCACTTT. Its protein is CASSLWPGHLNSPLHF. The chain joins TRBV5-1 to TRBJ1-6, with D possibly TRBD1 on 6 matching bases. Trimming stripped 1 base from V and 6 bases from J, with 14 bases between. From germline, CDR1 is SGHRS and CDR2 YFSETQ. This CDR3 is 16 amino acids long.

The chain uses TRBV6-1 and TRBJ1-2; weak D call: TRBD1 (5 bases). The CDR3 runs 14 residues. V lost 8 bases, J lost 4 bases, and 17 bases lay in between. The germline gives CDR1 MNHNS, CDR2 SASEGT. The CDR3: CASLSGHTLYGYTF. For the CDR3, the DNA is TGTGCCAGCCTTTCTGGACACACTCTCTATGGCTACACCTTC.

This sequence joins TRBV10-3 and TRBJ2-7; 10 bases are a match to TRBD1. Trimming at V came to 4 bases and at J to 3 bases, leaving 15 bases not matched to a gene. In germline, CDR1 is ENHRY, CDR2 SYGVKD. The CDR3 spans 18 residues. CDR3 amino acids: CAISVIFPDRGPYYEQYF. In nucleotides, the CDR3 is TGTGCCATCAGTGTTATATTCCCAGACAGGGGGCCCTACTACGAGCAGTACTTC.

The CDR3 reads CANRGGTGTSGSHGEQYF. The CDR3 DNA follows: TGTGCCAACCGTGGAGGGACAGGGACTAGCGGGAGCCATGGGGAGCAGTACTTC. This chain joins TRBV2 and TRBJ2-7; 14 bases match TRBD2. V shed 10 bases, J shed 7 bases, and the junction held 21 bases outside the gene matches. This CDR3 is 18 amino acids long. Germline lookup yields CDR1 SNHLY and CDR2 FYNNEI.

The chain combines TRBV6-5 with TRBJ2-5; 7 bases line up with TRBD2. The CDR3 length is 15 residues. CDR1 is MNHEY, CDR2 SVGAGI, per germline. J gave up 5 bases and V 8 bases, and 14 bases lay outside the gene matches. The CDR3 DNA reads as TGTGCCAGCTCCCTCGGGGCGGGAGATAGGGAGACCCAGTACTTC. Its protein product is CASSLGAGDRETQYF.

CDR3 bases: TGTGCCAGCAGTTTTTCGGACTATAATGAGCAGTTCTTC. Encoded protein: CASSFSDYNEQFF. The chain joins TRBV28 to TRBJ2-1; TRBD2 is a possible D gene (6 bases). Trimming took off 3 bases at V and 7 bases at J, with 10 bases between the two ends. CDR1 and CDR2 (germline): MDHEN, SYDVKM. This CDR3 has 13 residues.

V gene TRBV28 combines with J gene TRBJ1-3; TRBD1 aligns across 8 bases. The CDR3 runs 15 residues. Germline V gene data show CDR1 as MDHEN and CDR2 as SYDVKM. V dropped 4 bases and J dropped 3; count of bases not matched to a gene: 5. CDR3 loop: CASSSTGVGGNTIYF. Written as DNA, the CDR3 is TGTGCCAGCAGTTCGACAGGGGTTGGTGGAAACACCATATATTTT.

The chain combines TRBV5-1 with TRBJ1-3; a weak D match, TRBD1 (6 bases). The CDR3 loop spans 14 amino acids. Trimming left V 8 bases short and J 2 bases short, with 14 bases between. In germline, CDR1 is SGHRS, CDR2 YFSETQ. CDR3 sequence (DNA): TGCGCCAGTCAGTTCGGGGGGCCTGGAAACACCATATATTTT. Encoded protein: CASQFGGPGNTIYF.

The chain links TRBV15 to TRBJ2-2; TRBD2 agrees at 9 bases. The CDR3 is made up of 15 amino acids. The J segment lost 3 bases and the V segment lost 7 bases, leaving 6 bases of the junction unmatched. Per germline, CDR1 LNHNV and CDR2 YYDKDF (reference sequence). CDR3 DNA: TGTGCCACCAAGGGCGGGGGGGTTGACACCGGGGAGCTGTTTTTT. Its protein product is CATKGGGVDTGELFF.

The chain is built from TRBV18 and TRBJ1-4; D remains ambiguous. The V end lost 3 bases, the J end lost 8 bases, and 19 bases lay between the germline ends. The CDR3 sequence is 16 residues long. Germline CDR1 reads KGHSH; CDR2 reads LQKENI. CDR3 amino acids: CASSPSTHGVREKLFF. CDR3 sequence (DNA): TGTGCCAGCTCACCTTCGACTCACGGGGTGAGGGAAAAACTGTTTTTT.

The V gene is TRBV6-5, the J gene TRBJ2-7; 8 nucleotides match TRBD1. The junction had 8 bases not matched to a gene; V was cut back by 2 bases and J by 2 bases. Germline V gene sequence: CDR1 MNHEY, CDR2 SVGAGI. The CDR3 runs to 16 residues. For the CDR3, the DNA is TGTGCCAGCAGTTACCGACAGGGGATAACCGCCTACGAGCAGTACTTC. Its translation: CASSYRQGITAYEQYF.

The rearrangement joins TRBV28 to TRBJ1-2; D is undetermined. The CDR3 is 11 residues long. V was shortened by 6 bases and J by 5 bases, with 7 bases between the two germline ends. CDR1 is MDHEN and CDR2 is SYDVKM in the germline V gene. As DNA, the CDR3 is TGTGCCAGCAGACAGAATTATGGCTACACCTTC. This gives the protein CASRQNYGYTF.

This chain's CDR3 is CASSVRDRDAQPQHF. For the CDR3, the DNA is TGTGCCAGTAGCGTACGGGACAGGGATGCCCAGCCCCAGCATTTT. The chain carries TRBV19 and TRBJ1-5, with 9 bases matching TRBD1. V gave up 6 bases and J gave up 7 bases; unmatched junction bases: 10. Germline V gene data show CDR1 as LNHDA and CDR2 as SQIVND (reference sequence). CDR3 length: 15 residues.

This sequence joins TRBV5-1 and TRBJ1-3, with D unclear. With 0 bases removed from V and 3 bases from J, the gap between germline ends came to 13 bases. CDR3 length: 16 amino acids. Germline V gives CDR1 SGHRS, CDR2 YFSETQ. The CDR3 DNA reads TGCGCCAGCAGCTTGGGGCAGACTCACCTTGGAAACACCATATATTTT. It yields the protein CASSLGQTHLGNTIYF.

The CDR3 nucleotides are TGTGCCAGCATTCTGGACAGGAGTTCCTACGAGCAGTACTTC. This translates into CASILDRSSYEQYF. The chain recombines TRBV2 with TRBJ2-7, with 7 bases lining up with TRBD1. This CDR3 has 14 amino acids. Germline V CDR1 and CDR2: SNHLY, FYNNEI. V lost 7 bases, J lost 1 base, and 7 bases stayed unmatched.

The rearrangement uses TRBV6-6 and TRBJ2-7; 9 positions match TRBD1. The CDR3 is 14 residues long. Germline CDR1 reads MNHNY; CDR2 reads SVGAGI (reference sequence). V was clipped by 2 bases and J by 2 bases; unmatched bases: 1. This CDR3 reads CASSYRDRAYEQYF. CDR3 in DNA: TGTGCCAGCAGTTACCGGGACAGGGCCTACGAGCAGTACTTC.

V and J are TRBV4-1 and TRBJ2-5; TRBD2 agrees at 10 bases. The junction had 14 bases not matched to a gene; V was cut back by 4 bases and J by 0 bases. CDR1 is MGHRA, CDR2 YSYEKL, per germline. There are 19 residues in the CDR3. CDR3: CASSRSNLAGGLDQETQYF. CDR3 sequence (DNA): TGCGCCAGCAGCCGATCCAATTTAGCGGGAGGATTGGACCAAGAGACCCAGTACTTC.

J is TRBJ2-1 and V is TRBV6-4; 10 positions agree with TRBD2. This CDR3 spans 15 amino acids. Germline CDR1 MRHNA, CDR2 SNTAGT. Trimming removed 3 bases from V and 6 bases from J; junction bases left unmatched: 5. The CDR3 here is CASSELAGATNEQFF. The CDR3, as DNA: TGTGCCAGCAGTGAGCTAGCGGGGGCTACCAATGAGCAGTTCTTC.

The chain uses TRBV2 and TRBJ1-1; no definite D call. Germline assignment: CDR1 SNHLY and CDR2 FYNNEI. The length of the CDR3 is 14 residues. V lost 4 bases and J 0 bases, leaving 9 bases between the germline ends. Here the CDR3 DNA reads TGTGCCAGCAGTGTGGCTCGGGTGAACACTGAAGCTTTCTTT. Translation gives CASSVARVNTEAFF.

The chain employs TRBV4-1 and TRBJ1-5; possible D gene TRBD1, 6 bases. In germline, CDR1 is MGHRA, CDR2 YSYEKL. V lost 0 bases, J lost 5 bases, and 14 bases lay in between. The CDR3 loop spans 16 amino acids. CDR3 protein: CASSQDWGRGDQPQHF. Written as DNA, the CDR3 is TGCGCCAGCAGCCAAGATTGGGGCAGGGGAGATCAGCCCCAGCATTTT.

The rearrangement uses TRBV15 and TRBJ1-4; TRBD1 aligns across 10 bases. CDR3 length: 16 amino acids. The germline V gene encodes CDR1 LNHNV and CDR2 YYDKDF (reference sequence). V lost 0 bases and J lost 6; bases outside the gene matches: 4. Written as DNA, the CDR3 is TGTGCCACCAGCAGAGAAAAGGGGACAGGGGATGAAAAACTGTTTTTT. This translates into CATSREKGTGDEKLFF. The complete variable domain, with remaining parts taken from reference TRBV15 and TRBJ1-4, reads DAMVIQNPRYQVTQFGKPVTLSCSQTLNHNVMYWYQQKSSQAPKLLFHYYDKDFNNEADTPDNFQSRRPNTSFCFLDIRSPGLGDTAMYLCATSREKGTGDEKLFFGSGTQLSVL.